The 28 T cell receptor beta chains listed next were all sequenced from one sample in a study of T cell responses to AZD1222 COVID-19 vaccine. The method was immunoSEQ multiplex PCR; TCRdb's version includes in-frame clones alone and lacks a portion of them. The sample holds 100,000 or so clones; approximately 88% are singletons and the top ten take about 2.5%. The sequencing used peripheral blood, collected on day 0 of AZD1222 vaccination. The receptors stem from an adult in good health.

This chain links TRBV25-1 with TRBJ2-5; TRBD2 aligns across 9 bases. Germline V lookup: CDR1 MGHDK, CDR2 SYGVNS. The CDR3 loop spans 16 amino acids. With 2 bases clipped from V and 4 bases from J, the junction kept 8 bases outside the gene matches. CDR3 DNA sequence: TGTGCCAGCAGTGAACGAGGCGGGAGGGCCCCAGAGACCCAGTACTTC. This encodes CASSERGGRAPETQYF.

The chain carries TRBV16 and TRBJ1-2, with TRBD1 as a possible D gene (6 bases). CDR3 length equals 14 residues. V was trimmed by 0 bases and J by 4 bases, leaving 9 bases between them. CDR1 and CDR2 (germline): KGHSY, FQNENV. CDR3 DNA sequence: TGTGCCAGCAGCCAATCTACAGGGCCCTATGGCTACACCTTC. Translating it yields CASSQSTGPYGYTF.

The genes are TRBV16 and TRBJ2-1, with 11 bases that match TRBD2. Germline loops: CDR1 KGHSY, CDR2 FQNENV. CDR3 length: 15 residues. Germline trimming cut 0 bases from V and 8 bases from J; bases unmatched to any gene: 3. CDR3: CASSQSSGRVDEQFF. CDR3 DNA: TGTGCCAGCAGCCAATCTAGCGGGAGGGTTGATGAGCAGTTCTTC. The complete variable domain, with remaining parts taken from reference TRBV16 and TRBJ2-1, reads GEEVAQTPKHLVRGEGQKAKLYCAPIKGHSYVFWYQQVLKNEFKFLISFQNENVFDETGMPKERFSAKCLPNSPCSLEIQATKLEDSAVYFCASSQSSGRVDEQFFGPGTRLTVL.

This clone has just one count. CDR3: CASSARPTGPAEAFF. The DNA of the CDR3 is TGTGCCAGCAGTGCGCGACCCACGGGGCCCGCTGAAGCTTTCTTT. The V call is TRBV2, the J call TRBJ1-1, with a tentative D call TRBD1 (5 bases). This CDR3 region has 15 residues. V was shortened by 4 bases and J by 6 bases, with 18 bases between the two germline ends. Germline CDR1 is SNHLY and CDR2 is FYNNEI.

This clone was counted between two and nine times. The chain uses TRBV25-1 and TRBJ2-5; D is unclear. Germline assignment: CDR1 MGHDK and CDR2 SYGVNS. CDR3 length: 14 residues. V dropped 4 bases and J dropped 0 bases, with 9 bases sitting between them. This chain's CDR3 is CASSAFKDQETQYF. The CDR3 region has the DNA TGTGCCAGCAGTGCCTTCAAAGACCAAGAGACCCAGTACTTC.

Only one count was recorded for this clone. The chain is built from TRBV6-6 and TRBJ2-6; the match to TRBD1 covers 10 bases. Germline assignment: CDR1 MNHNY and CDR2 SVGAGI (reference sequence). Germline trimming cut 5 bases from V and 0 bases from J; bases unmatched to any gene: 7. The CDR3 length is 18 residues. Here the CDR3 DNA reads TGTGCCAGCAGTCCCATTGGGGACAGGGGCTCTGGGGCCAACGTCCTGACTTTC. It translates to CASSPIGDRGSGANVLTF.

The genes are TRBV5-6 and TRBJ2-2, with 13 bases fitting TRBD2. The CDR3 consists of 18 residues. With V trimmed by 3 bases and J by 8 bases, 13 bases remained unmatched. The germline V gene encodes CDR1 SGHDT and CDR2 YYEEEE. Written as DNA, the CDR3 is TGTGCCAGCAGCTCGGGGGACCTAGGACTAGCGGGAGTTGGGGAGCTGTTTTTT. This encodes CASSSGDLGLAGVGELFF.

The V and J genes are TRBV20-1 and TRBJ1-3, with D unresolved. CDR1 and CDR2 from the germline V gene are DFQATT and SNEGSKA (reference sequence). The CDR3 spans 11 residues. Deletions cut 3 bases from V and 12 bases from J, with 12 bases between. The CDR3 DNA reads as TGCAGTGCTAGTGGTCAAGATCACATATATTTT. It specifies CSASGQDHIYF.

This rearrangement joins TRBV24-1 to TRBJ2-7; no definite D call. CDR3 length equals 17 residues. V lost 3 bases and J lost 4, with 21 bases in between. Germline V lookup: CDR1 KGHDR, CDR2 SFDVKD. The CDR3 reads CATSDGSKGDLGYEQYF. CDR3 nucleotides: TGTGCCACCAGTGATGGTTCTAAGGGCGACCTGGGATACGAGCAGTACTTC.

The gene calls are TRBV19 and TRBJ2-3, with 8 nucleotides matching TRBD1. The germline CDR1 and CDR2 sequences are LNHDA and SQIVND (reference sequence). The CDR3 has 14 amino acids. V lost 2 bases and J lost 5; bases outside the gene matches: 3. The CDR3 DNA follows: TGTGCCAGTAGTATAACCAGGGGGCAAGATACGCAGTATTTT. Amino acids: CASSITRGQDTQYF.

The chain joins TRBV18 to TRBJ1-1; D is uncertain. This CDR3 region has 13 residues. V lost 10 bases and J 4 bases, leaving 16 bases between the germline ends. In germline, CDR1 is KGHSH, CDR2 LQKENI. CDR3 loop: CATAEVLGTEAFF. The CDR3 DNA follows: TGTGCCACCGCCGAGGTGTTGGGCACTGAAGCTTTCTTT.

The chain joins TRBV19 to TRBJ1-2; 7 bases align to TRBD1. The V gene end was trimmed by 2 bases and the J gene end by 3 bases; junction bases not matched to a gene: 3. Germline values: CDR1 LNHDA, CDR2 SQIVND (reference sequence). This CDR3 is built from 14 residues. For the CDR3, the DNA is TGTGCCAGTAGTATACTAGGGGGCGACTATGGCTACACCTTC. It yields the protein CASSILGGDYGYTF.

The gene calls are TRBV15 and TRBJ1-5; a possible D gene is TRBD1 (5 bases). The V gene's germline CDR1 is LNHNV and CDR2 YYDKDF (reference sequence). The CDR3 covers 17 residues. Trimming left V 1 base short and J 0 bases short, with 13 bases between. The DNA for the CDR3 is TGTGCCACCAGCAGAGGGGACGGCCCATATAGCAATCAGCCCCAGCATTTT. Translating it yields CATSRGDGPYSNQPQHF.

The gene calls are TRBV4-1 and TRBJ1-1; D ambiguous. CDR3 length: 13 residues. The germline CDR1 and CDR2 sequences are MGHRA and YSYEKL. Trimming removed 4 bases at V and 4 bases at J, with 10 bases between. CDR3 protein: CASSLYPATEAFF. For the CDR3, the DNA is TGCGCCAGCAGCCTATACCCCGCCACTGAAGCTTTCTTT.

The rearrangement uses TRBV18 and TRBJ1-1, with D perhaps matching TRBD1 (5 bases). Deletions cut 3 bases from V and 4 bases from J, with 18 bases between. CDR1 is KGHSH, CDR2 LQKENI, per germline. The CDR3 length is 16 residues. This CDR3 is CASSPVPDQGVTEAFF. In nucleotides, the CDR3 is TGTGCCAGCTCACCCGTACCAGACCAGGGCGTCACTGAAGCTTTCTTT.

The chain has TRBV5-1 and TRBJ1-1; 9 positions match TRBD1. After removal of 2 bases from V and 6 bases from J, the junction contained 2 bases not matched to a gene. Germline V gene lookup returns CDR1 SGHRS and CDR2 YFSETQ. The CDR3 is 13 amino acids. The CDR3 spells CASSFGTGSEAFF. The CDR3 coding sequence is TGCGCCAGCAGCTTTGGGACAGGGTCTGAAGCTTTCTTT.

The chain has TRBV9 and TRBJ1-2; possibly TRBD1 for D (6 bases). V was trimmed by 3 bases and J by 3 bases, leaving 18 bases between them. Germline CDR1 reads SGDLS; CDR2 reads YYNGEE. The length of the CDR3 is 16 residues. For the CDR3, the DNA is TGTGCCAGCAGCGCCCTACAGGGTGGCCAAGACTATGGCTACACCTTC. Protein product: CASSALQGGQDYGYTF.

This clone was seen just once. V and J are TRBV5-1 and TRBJ2-2, with TRBD1 matching over 11 bases. CDR3 length: 15 residues. Trimming at V came to 0 bases and at J to 6 bases, leaving 1 base not matched to a gene. In germline, CDR1 is SGHRS, CDR2 YFSETQ. The CDR3 is CASSLGTGGPGELFF. Written as DNA, the CDR3 is TGCGCCAGCAGCTTGGGGACAGGGGGCCCCGGGGAGCTGTTTTTT. Using reference TRBV5-1 and TRBJ2-2 for the parts outside the CDR3, the full variable domain is KAGVTQTPRYLIKTRGQQVTLSCSPISGHRSVSWYQQTPGQGLQFLFEYFSETQRNKGNFPGRFSGRQFSNSRSEMNVSTLELGDSALYLCASSLGTGGPGELFFGEGSRLTVL.

The chain has TRBV5-8 and TRBJ1-1; D is perhaps TRBD1 (5 bases). The germline V gene has CDR1 SGHTS and CDR2 YDEGEE. The CDR3 sequence is 14 residues long. V was clipped by 2 bases and J by 5 bases, with 13 bases between them. CDR3 protein: CASSFGQGWTEAFF. The CDR3 DNA sequence: TGTGCCAGCAGCTTTGGGCAGGGATGGACTGAAGCTTTCTTT.

This sequence joins TRBV19 and TRBJ1-3; D gene unclear. Germline V lookup: CDR1 LNHDA, CDR2 SQIVND (reference sequence). The CDR3 runs to 17 residues. Trimming stripped 3 bases from V and 0 bases from J, with 15 bases between. The CDR3 DNA reads TGTGCCAGTAGTATGGAGTCGACTGGGTACTCTGGAAACACCATATATTTT. As protein: CASSMESTGYSGNTIYF.

This clone was seen only once. The rearrangement joins TRBV6-6 to TRBJ2-2; maybe TRBD1 (5 bases). The CDR3 covers 15 residues. Germline CDR1 reads MNHNY; CDR2 reads SVGAGI (reference sequence). With 7 bases removed from V and 5 bases from J, the gap between germline ends came to 17 bases. CDR3 region: CASNQGALGTGELFF. CDR3 nucleotide sequence: TGTGCCAGCAACCAAGGGGCTCTTGGGACCGGGGAGCTGTTTTTT.

By share of the sample, this clone is medium-sized. The chain uses TRBV9 and TRBJ1-1; D remains unclear. Germline values: CDR1 SGDLS, CDR2 YYNGEE. With 0 bases removed from V and 3 bases from J, the gap between germline ends came to 9 bases. The CDR3 sequence is 14 residues long. Here the CDR3 DNA reads TGTGCCAGCAGCGTAGTTGGTGGTTACACTGAAGCTTTCTTT. As protein: CASSVVGGYTEAFF.

The gene calls are TRBV15 and TRBJ1-1; D gene ambiguous. V dropped 3 bases and J dropped 6 bases, with 11 bases sitting between them. This CDR3 region has 13 residues. In germline, CDR1 is LNHNV, CDR2 YYDKDF (reference sequence). The CDR3 region has the DNA TGTGCCACCAGCAGCCTTCAGGAGGCTGAAGCTTTCTTT. Translation gives CATSSLQEAEAFF.

The chain couples TRBV19 to TRBJ2-2, with TRBD2 identical over 9 bases. This CDR3 is built from 16 residues. Germline assignment: CDR1 LNHDA and CDR2 SQIVND (reference sequence). The J segment lost 6 bases and the V segment lost 3 bases, leaving 8 bases of the junction unmatched. CDR3 region: CASSISSGIYAGELFF. CDR3 sequence (DNA): TGTGCCAGTAGTATTTCTAGCGGGATATATGCCGGGGAGCTGTTTTTT. The full variable domain, completed using reference TRBV19 and TRBJ2-2, is DGGITQSPKYLFRKEGQNVTLSCEQNLNHDAMYWYRQDPGQGLRLIYYSQIVNDFQKGDIAEGYSVSREKKESFPLTVTSAQKNPTAFYLCASSISSGIYAGELFFGEGSRLTVL.

This chain links TRBV7-3 with TRBJ2-3, with unresolved D. V shed 1 base and J shed 6 bases, with 8 bases lying between them. The V gene's germline CDR1 is SGHTA and CDR2 FQGTGA. The CDR3 spans 13 residues. CDR3 sequence (DNA): TGTGCCAGCAGCTTAATCTTGCTCGATACGCAGTATTTT. This codes for CASSLILLDTQYF.

This clone was seen once. CDR3 in DNA: TGTGCCAGCGGCGACAGCGGGAGGGCCGTATTCAACACCGGGGAGCTGTTTTTT. This translates into CASGDSGRAVFNTGELFF. The V call is TRBV7-2, the J call TRBJ2-2, with 10 bases that match TRBD2. Germline V gene data show CDR1 as SGHTA and CDR2 as FQGNSA. Trimming at V came to 8 bases and at J to 2 bases, leaving 14 bases not matched to a gene. The CDR3 loop spans 18 amino acids.

The V and J genes are TRBV6-5 and TRBJ1-2; D gene uncertain. The V gene lost 2 bases and the J gene lost 2 bases, with 12 bases spanning the gap. This CDR3 region has 15 residues. The V gene's germline CDR1 is MNHEY and CDR2 SVGAGI. The CDR3 DNA sequence: TGTGCCAGCAGTTACACCCCGCCGGGGAACTATGGCTACACCTTC. Translating it yields CASSYTPPGNYGYTF.

The rearrangement links TRBV5-5 to TRBJ2-1, with TRBD2 identical over 10 bases. CDR1 SGHKS and CDR2 YYEKEE come from the germline V gene (reference sequence). After removal of 4 bases from V and 7 bases from J, the junction contained 8 bases not matched to a gene. The CDR3 covers 15 residues. The CDR3 region is CASSRGTSEMNEQFF. CDR3 nucleotides: TGTGCCAGCAGCCGCGGGACTAGCGAGATGAATGAGCAGTTCTTC.